These 19 T cell receptor beta chains were sequenced from one sample in a study of cytomegalovirus exposure and HLA in healthy donors. PCR amplification relied on 60 Vbeta primers (plus 13 Jbeta primers). Sequencing used immunoSEQ multiplex PCR; TCRdb keeps in-frame clones, though not all of them. This sample has around 100,000 clones, with around 66% found just once. Material for sequencing was PBMCs. These receptors all stem from a woman aged 50 to 60 in good health and CMV-seronegative.

This chain uses TRBV7-2 with TRBJ1-4, with no clear D. The V gene lost 0 bases and the J gene lost 5 bases, with 10 bases spanning the gap. The CDR3 has 15 amino acids. The germline V gene encodes CDR1 SGHTA and CDR2 FQGNSA. For the CDR3, the DNA is TGTGCCAGCAGCTTAGCGGGAGGGATGAATGAAAAACTGTTTTTT. Protein product: CASSLAGGMNEKLFF.

The gene calls are TRBV5-1 and TRBJ2-3; a weak D match, TRBD2 (6 bases). There are 16 residues in the CDR3. Germline V CDR1 and CDR2: SGHRS, YFSETQ. V was clipped by 4 bases and J by 1 base, with 16 bases between them. CDR3 loop: CASSLTSGVGTDTQYF. CDR3 DNA: TGCGCCAGCAGCCTGACGTCGGGAGTTGGCACAGATACGCAGTATTTT.

The rearrangement joins TRBV30 to TRBJ2-2; 12 bases are a match to TRBD1. V shed 4 bases and J 4 bases; nucleotides not matched to a gene: 13. The CDR3 runs to 18 residues. Germline values: CDR1 GTSNPN, CDR2 SVGIG (reference sequence). Here the CDR3 reads CAWNSRDRGPRRTGELFF. The CDR3 DNA is TGTGCCTGGAACAGCCGGGACAGGGGGCCAAGACGCACCGGGGAGCTGTTTTTT.

This chain links TRBV29-1 with TRBJ1-2, with D possibly matching TRBD1 (6 bases). Germline CDR1 reads SQVTM; CDR2 reads ANQGSEA. Trimming shortened V by 1 base and J by 4 bases, and 13 bases separated the two germline ends. CDR3 length: 14 amino acids. CDR3 nucleotide sequence: TGCAGCGTTGAAGGTGGCAGGGGTGGCTATGGCTACACCTTC. It yields the protein CSVEGGRGGYGYTF.

The chain uses TRBV4-2 and TRBJ2-2, with TRBD2 matching 8 bases. There are 14 residues in the CDR3. Germline V gives CDR1 LGHNA, CDR2 YNFKEQ. Germline trimming cut 5 bases from V and 7 bases from J; bases unmatched to any gene: 6. CDR3 DNA sequence: TGTGCCAGCAGCAGGCGGGGGGCGGGCGGGGAGCTGTTTTTT. Amino acid sequence: CASSRRGAGGELFF.

The chain joins TRBV4-3 to TRBJ1-4; TRBD1 matches at 7 bases. Trimming took 4 bases from V and 7 from J; bases not matched to a gene: 12. This CDR3 region has 16 residues. Germline CDR1 is LGHNA and CDR2 is YSLEER. The CDR3: CASSRTDRASGEKLFF. CDR3 nucleotide sequence: TGCGCCAGCAGCCGAACCGACAGGGCGTCGGGTGAAAAACTGTTTTTT.

This clone was observed a few times. The rearrangement uses TRBV6-1 and TRBJ2-1, with TRBD2 matching 7 bases. Germline V CDR1 and CDR2: MNHNS, SASEGT. The CDR3 sequence is 14 residues long. Trimming removed 7 bases from V and 8 bases from J; junction bases left unmatched: 11. The CDR3 here is CASIRDYSVDEQFF. CDR3 coding DNA: TGTGCCAGCATCCGGGACTATAGCGTCGATGAGCAGTTCTTC.

About this clone: The sample holds other DNA sequences that translate to the same CDR3. V gene TRBV7-9 combines with J gene TRBJ2-5, with TRBD2 identical over 10 bases. Looked up from germline, CDR1 is SEHNR and CDR2 is FQNEAQ (reference sequence). This CDR3 has 13 amino acids. V shed 5 bases and J 5 bases; nucleotides not matched to a gene: 2. CDR3 residues: CASSPGLAETQYF. As DNA, the CDR3 is TGTGCCAGCAGCCCGGGACTAGCGGAGACCCAGTACTTC.

CDR3 region: CASSYVLGDTEAFF. Here the CDR3 DNA reads TGTGCCAGCAGTTACGTTCTCGGGGACACTGAAGCTTTCTTT. The V gene is TRBV6-5, the J gene TRBJ1-1; D is unclear. The V end lost 2 bases, the J end lost 3 bases, and 10 bases lay between the germline ends. The CDR3 totals 14 residues. The germline V gene encodes CDR1 MNHEY and CDR2 SVGAGI.

The rearrangement joins TRBV28 to TRBJ1-1; tentatively, D is TRBD1 (6 bases). Germline V gene sequence: CDR1 MDHEN, CDR2 SYDVKM. Between the trimmed V and J ends, which lost 10 bases and 5 bases, there was a span of 20 bases. The CDR3 length is 14 residues. The CDR3 sequence is CATERTGRETEAFF. As DNA, the CDR3 is TGTGCCACAGAGCGAACAGGGAGGGAGACTGAAGCTTTCTTT.

In nucleotides, the CDR3 is TGTGCCAGCAGCTTAGGCGATGAAAAACTGTTTTTT. Protein product: CASSLGDEKLFF. V gene TRBV7-9 combines with J gene TRBJ1-4, with no clear D. Germline V gene lookup returns CDR1 SEHNR and CDR2 FQNEAQ (reference sequence). The CDR3 consists of 12 residues. The V and J ends lost 1 base and 6 bases respectively, with 3 bases between them. The full variable domain, with the rest looked up from reference TRBV7-9 and TRBJ1-4, is DTGVSQNPRHKITKRGQNVTFRCDPISEHNRLYWYRQTLGQGPEFLTYFQNEAQLEKSRLLSDRFSAERPKGSFSTLEIQRTEQGDSAMYLCASSLGDEKLFFGSGTQLSVL.

The genes are TRBV7-6 and TRBJ2-1; a possible D gene is TRBD1 (5 bases). The germline V gene encodes CDR1 SGHVS and CDR2 FNYEAQ. The CDR3 spans 13 residues. V dropped 1 base and J dropped 7 bases, with 8 bases sitting between them. Here the CDR3 reads CASSLGQRNEQFF. For the CDR3, the DNA is TGTGCCAGCAGCTTAGGACAGAGAAATGAGCAGTTCTTC. Based on the CDR3 plus reference TRBV7-6 and TRBJ2-1, the full variable domain is GAGVSQSPRYKVTKRGQDVALRCDPISGHVSLYWYRQALGQGPEFLTYFNYEAQQDKSGLPNDRFSAERPEGSISTLTIQRTEQRDSAMYRCASSLGQRNEQFFGPGTRLTVL.

This rearrangement joins TRBV12-2 to TRBJ1-4; the D segment call TRBD1 is taken from the table without a DNA check. TRBV12-2 is a known pseudogene. The CDR3 is 14 residues long. CDR3 loop: CARMTDLGNEKLFF. For the CDR3, the DNA is TGTGCAAGAATGACAGATCTCGGCAATGAAAAACTGTTTTTT.

The CDR3 nucleotides read TGCAGCGTTGAGAGAGGGGGCCGAGGTTCCCAGTACTTC. This sequence encodes CSVERGGRGSQYF. The chain links TRBV29-1 to TRBJ2-5; 7 nucleotides line up with TRBD1. Germline CDR1 SQVTM, CDR2 ANQGSEA. This CDR3 region has 13 residues. With 3 bases clipped from V and 9 bases from J, the junction kept 10 bases outside the gene matches.

This clone was seen once. This sequence joins TRBV4-1 and TRBJ1-6; D may be TRBD1 (6 bases). The germline gives CDR1 MGHRA, CDR2 YSYEKL. CDR3 length equals 16 residues. The germline V and J ends were trimmed by 7 bases and 7 bases, with 20 bases remaining between them. CDR3 loop: CASTQGRYPDNSPLHF. For the CDR3, the DNA is TGCGCCAGCACCCAGGGGCGCTACCCGGACAATTCACCCCTCCACTTT.

The gene calls are TRBV10-2 and TRBJ2-7, with 10 bases lining up with TRBD2. CDR3 length: 14 residues. CDR1 and CDR2 from the germline V gene are WSHSY and SAAADI. V was clipped by 5 bases and J by 1 base; unmatched bases: 2. CDR3 nucleotides: TGCGCCAGCAGTTTTAGCGGGGGGTCCTACGAGCAGTACTTC. Translated, it gives CASSFSGGSYEQYF.

The J gene is TRBJ2-7, the V gene TRBV28; no reliable D call. Germline CDR1 MDHEN, CDR2 SYDVKM. CDR3 size: 12 residues. Trimming cost V 3 bases and J 3 bases, with 6 bases left between them. The CDR3 DNA follows: TGTGCCAGCAGTTTGGCTCACTACGAGCAGTACTTC. Amino acids: CASSLAHYEQYF.

V usage is TRBV18 and J usage is TRBJ1-1; D remains unclear. Germline V gene data show CDR1 as KGHSH and CDR2 as LQKENI. The CDR3 extends over 15 amino acids. V dropped 3 bases and J dropped 4 bases, with 15 bases sitting between them. The CDR3: CASSPRAVVGTEAFF. CDR3 nucleotides: TGTGCCAGCTCACCGCGGGCAGTCGTGGGCACTGAAGCTTTCTTT.

This clone has only one observation. This sequence joins TRBV5-1 and TRBJ2-1, with a possible D match to TRBD1 (6 bases). The germline V gene encodes CDR1 SGHRS and CDR2 YFSETQ. The CDR3 is 16 residues long. With 2 bases removed from V and 0 bases from J, the gap between germline ends came to 12 bases. The CDR3 here is CASSFGGRSSYNEQFF. DNA for the CDR3: TGCGCCAGCAGCTTTGGGGGCAGAAGCTCCTACAATGAGCAGTTCTTC.